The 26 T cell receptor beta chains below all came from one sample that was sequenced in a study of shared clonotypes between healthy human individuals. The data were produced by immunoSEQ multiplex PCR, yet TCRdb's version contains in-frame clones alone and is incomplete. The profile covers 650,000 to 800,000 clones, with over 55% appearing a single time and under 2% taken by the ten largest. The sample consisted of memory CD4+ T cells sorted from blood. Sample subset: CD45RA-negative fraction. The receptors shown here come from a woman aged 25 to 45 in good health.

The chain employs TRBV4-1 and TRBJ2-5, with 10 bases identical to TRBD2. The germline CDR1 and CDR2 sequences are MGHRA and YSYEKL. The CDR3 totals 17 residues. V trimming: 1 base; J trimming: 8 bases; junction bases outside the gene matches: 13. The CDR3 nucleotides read TGCGCCAGCAGCCAAGTTAGCGGGACTAGCGTCAGCGGCACCCAGTACTTC. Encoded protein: CASSQVSGTSVSGTQYF.

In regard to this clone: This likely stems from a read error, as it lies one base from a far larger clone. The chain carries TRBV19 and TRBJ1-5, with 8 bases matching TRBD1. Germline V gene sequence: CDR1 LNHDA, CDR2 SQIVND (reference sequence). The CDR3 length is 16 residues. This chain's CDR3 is CAGSPSPGQGNQPQHF. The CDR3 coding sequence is TGTGCCGGTAGTCCATCACCGGGACAGGGCAATCAGCCCCAGCATTTT. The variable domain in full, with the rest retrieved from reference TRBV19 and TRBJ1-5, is DGGITQSPKYLFRKEGQNVTLSCEQNLNHDAMYWYRQDPGQGLRLIYYSQIVNDFQKGDIAEGYSVSREKKESFPLTVTSAQKNPTAFYLCAGSPSPGQGNQPQHFGDGTRLSIL.

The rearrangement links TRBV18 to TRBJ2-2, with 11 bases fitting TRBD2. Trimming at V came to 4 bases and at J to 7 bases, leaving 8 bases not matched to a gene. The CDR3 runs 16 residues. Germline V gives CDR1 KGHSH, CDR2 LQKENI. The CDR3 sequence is CASSLTSGRGDGELFF. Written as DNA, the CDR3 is TGTGCCAGCTCACTAACTAGCGGGAGAGGTGACGGGGAGCTGTTTTTT.

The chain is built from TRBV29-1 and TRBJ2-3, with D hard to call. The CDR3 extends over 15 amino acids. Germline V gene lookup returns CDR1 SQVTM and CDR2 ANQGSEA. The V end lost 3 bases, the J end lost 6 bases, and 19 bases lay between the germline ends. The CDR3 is CSVDPASLTGDTQYF. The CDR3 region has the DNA TGCAGCGTTGATCCTGCGAGCCTCACCGGGGATACGCAGTATTTT.

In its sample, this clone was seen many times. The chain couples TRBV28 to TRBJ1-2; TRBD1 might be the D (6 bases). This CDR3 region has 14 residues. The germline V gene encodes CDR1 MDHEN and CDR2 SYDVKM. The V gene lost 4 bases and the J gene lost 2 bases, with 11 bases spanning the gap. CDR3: CASSYRAANYGYTF. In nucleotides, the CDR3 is TGTGCCAGCAGTTACAGGGCTGCCAACTATGGCTACACCTTC.

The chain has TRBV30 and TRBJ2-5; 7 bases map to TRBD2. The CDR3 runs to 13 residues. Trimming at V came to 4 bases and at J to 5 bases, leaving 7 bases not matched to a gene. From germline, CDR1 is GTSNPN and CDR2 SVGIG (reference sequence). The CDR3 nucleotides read TGTGCCTGGATGGTGGCGGGAGTGGAGACCCAGTACTTC. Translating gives CAWMVAGVETQYF.

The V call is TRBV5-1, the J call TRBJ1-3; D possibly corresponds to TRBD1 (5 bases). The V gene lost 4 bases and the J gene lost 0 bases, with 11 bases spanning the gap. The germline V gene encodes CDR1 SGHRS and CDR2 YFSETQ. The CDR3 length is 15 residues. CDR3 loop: CASSVGVSSGNTIYF. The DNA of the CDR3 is TGCGCCAGCAGCGTAGGGGTTTCCTCTGGAAACACCATATATTTT.

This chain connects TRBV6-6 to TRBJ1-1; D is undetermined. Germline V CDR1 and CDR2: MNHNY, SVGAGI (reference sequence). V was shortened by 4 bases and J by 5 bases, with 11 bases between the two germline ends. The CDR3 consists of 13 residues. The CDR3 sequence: CASSSLGSTEAFF. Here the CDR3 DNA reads TGTGCCAGCAGTTCTTTAGGGAGTACTGAAGCTTTCTTT.

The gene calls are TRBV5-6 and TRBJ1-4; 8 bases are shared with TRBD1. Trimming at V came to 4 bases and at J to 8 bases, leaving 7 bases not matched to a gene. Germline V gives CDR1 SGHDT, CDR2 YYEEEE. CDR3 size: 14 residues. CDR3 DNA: TGTGCCAGCAGCCAGGGACAGGCGGACGAAAAACTGTTTTTT. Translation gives CASSQGQADEKLFF.

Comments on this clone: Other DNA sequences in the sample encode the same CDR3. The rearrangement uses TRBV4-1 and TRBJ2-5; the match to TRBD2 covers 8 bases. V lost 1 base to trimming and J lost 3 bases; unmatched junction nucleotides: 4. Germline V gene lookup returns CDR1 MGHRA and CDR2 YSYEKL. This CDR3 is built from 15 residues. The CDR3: CASSQGPGGEETQYF. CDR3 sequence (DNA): TGCGCCAGCAGCCAAGGCCCGGGGGGGGAAGAGACCCAGTACTTC.

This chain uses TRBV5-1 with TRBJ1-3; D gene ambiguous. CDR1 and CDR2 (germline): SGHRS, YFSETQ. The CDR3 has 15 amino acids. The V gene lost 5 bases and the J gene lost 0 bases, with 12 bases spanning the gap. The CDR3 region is CASRLETVSGNTIYF. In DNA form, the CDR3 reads TGCGCCAGCAGACTGGAAACAGTCTCTGGAAACACCATATATTTT. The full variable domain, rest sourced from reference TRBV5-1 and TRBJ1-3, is KAGVTQTPRYLIKTRGQQVTLSCSPISGHRSVSWYQQTPGQGLQFLFEYFSETQRNKGNFPGRFSGRQFSNSRSEMNVSTLELGDSALYLCASRLETVSGNTIYFGEGSWLTVV.

The CDR3 DNA sequence: TGTGCCAGCAGCCCCCCGGGGGGCACTGAAGCTTTCTTT. This gives the protein CASSPPGGTEAFF. J is TRBJ1-1 and V is TRBV11-2, with a tentative D call TRBD1 (5 bases). The CDR3 is made up of 13 amino acids. Trimming removed 5 bases from V and 4 bases from J, with 11 bases in between. CDR1 and CDR2 from the germline V gene are SGHAT and FQNNGV.

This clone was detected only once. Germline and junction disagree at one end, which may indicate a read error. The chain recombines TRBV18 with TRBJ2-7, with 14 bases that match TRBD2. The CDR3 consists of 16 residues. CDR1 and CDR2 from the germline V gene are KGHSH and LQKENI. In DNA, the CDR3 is TGTGCCAGCTCATCACCCCGACTAGCGGGAGGGTACGAGCAGTACTTC. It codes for CASSSPRLAGGYEQYF.

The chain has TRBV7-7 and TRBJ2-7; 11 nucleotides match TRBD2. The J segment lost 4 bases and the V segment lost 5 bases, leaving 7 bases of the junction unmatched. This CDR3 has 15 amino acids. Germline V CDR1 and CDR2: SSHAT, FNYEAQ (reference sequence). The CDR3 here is CASSVGLAVGYEQYF. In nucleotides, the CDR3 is TGTGCCAGCAGCGTGGGACTAGCGGTTGGATACGAGCAGTACTTC.

CDR3 residues: CASSYEVANEKLFF. CDR3 nucleotides: TGTGCCAGCAGTTACGAGGTAGCTAATGAAAAACTGTTTTTT. The J gene is TRBJ1-4, the V gene TRBV6-6; D is ambiguous. This CDR3 is 14 amino acids long. V was trimmed by 2 bases and J by 3 bases, leaving 7 bases between them. Per the germline V gene, CDR1 is MNHNY and CDR2 is SVGAGI (reference sequence).

The CDR3 DNA follows: TGTGCCAGCAGCTTTCTAAAGGACAGTCGCCCCTACGAGCAGTACTTC. Its protein product is CASSFLKDSRPYEQYF. The genes are TRBV11-2 and TRBJ2-7, with a tentative D call TRBD1 (6 bases). V dropped 3 bases and J dropped 2 bases, with 17 bases sitting between them. Germline lookup yields CDR1 SGHAT and CDR2 FQNNGV. The CDR3 is made up of 16 amino acids.

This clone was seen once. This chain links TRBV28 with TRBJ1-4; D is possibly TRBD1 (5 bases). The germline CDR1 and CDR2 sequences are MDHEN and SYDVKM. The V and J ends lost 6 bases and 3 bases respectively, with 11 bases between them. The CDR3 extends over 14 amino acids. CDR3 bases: TGTGCCAGCAGGGGACCGACAGCTAATGAAAAACTGTTTTTT. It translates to CASRGPTANEKLFF.

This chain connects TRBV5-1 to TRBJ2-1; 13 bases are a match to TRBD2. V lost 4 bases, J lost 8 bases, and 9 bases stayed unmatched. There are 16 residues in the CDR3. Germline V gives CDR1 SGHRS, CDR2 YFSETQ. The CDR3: CASSQRLAGGGDEQFF. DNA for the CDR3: TGCGCCAGCAGCCAAAGACTAGCGGGAGGAGGAGATGAGCAGTTCTTC.

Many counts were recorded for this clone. DNA for the CDR3: TGTGCCAGCAGTAGGGACACGTTTAGCAATCAGCCCCAGCATTTT. Its translation is CASSRDTFSNQPQHF. The genes are TRBV6-1 and TRBJ1-5, with a weak D call TRBD1 (6 bases). The CDR3 is 15 residues long. CDR1 and CDR2 from the germline V gene are MNHNS and SASEGT. V was shortened by 5 bases and J by 0 bases, with 11 bases between the two germline ends.

The CDR3: CASSPVGPGIRDTIYF. The CDR3 bases are TGTGCCAGCAGTCCGGTAGGTCCAGGGATACGAGACACCATATATTTT. The V call is TRBV28, the J call TRBJ1-3; possibly TRBD1 for D (5 bases). Germline V gene sequence: CDR1 MDHEN, CDR2 SYDVKM. V gave up 5 bases and J gave up 8 bases, with 22 bases separating them. The CDR3 spans 16 residues. The entire variable domain, with the rest obtained from reference TRBV28 and TRBJ1-3, is as follows: DVKVTQSSRYLVKRTGEKVFLECVQDMDHENMFWYRQDPGLGLRLIYFSYDVKMKEKGDIPEGYSVSREKKERFSLILESASTNQTSMYLCASSPVGPGIRDTIYFGEGSWLTVV.

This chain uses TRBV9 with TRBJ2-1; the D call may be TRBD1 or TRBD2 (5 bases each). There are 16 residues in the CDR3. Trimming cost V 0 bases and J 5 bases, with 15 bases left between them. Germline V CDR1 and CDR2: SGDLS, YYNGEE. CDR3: CASSVEPGRTHNEQFF. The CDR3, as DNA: TGTGCCAGCAGCGTAGAGCCGGGACGGACTCACAATGAGCAGTTCTTC.

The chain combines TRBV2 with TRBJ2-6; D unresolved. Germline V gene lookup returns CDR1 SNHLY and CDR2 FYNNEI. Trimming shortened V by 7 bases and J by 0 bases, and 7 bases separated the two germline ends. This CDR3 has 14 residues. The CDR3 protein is CASTRISGANVLTF. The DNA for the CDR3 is TGTGCCAGCACACGGATCTCTGGGGCCAACGTCCTGACTTTC.

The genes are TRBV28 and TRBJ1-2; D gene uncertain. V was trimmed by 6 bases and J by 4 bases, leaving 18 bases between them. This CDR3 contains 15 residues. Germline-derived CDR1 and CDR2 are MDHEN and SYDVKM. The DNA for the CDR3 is TGTGCCAGCAGGCCCGGCCGGGCCCCTGGCTATGGCTACACCTTC. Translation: CASRPGRAPGYGYTF.

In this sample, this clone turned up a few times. The CDR3 nucleotides read TGTGCCAGCAGCGACGAAGAGACCCAGTACTTC. It specifies CASSDEETQYF. This rearrangement joins TRBV7-9 to TRBJ2-5; no clear D. CDR3 length: 11 amino acids. The V end was cut by 5 bases, the J end by 3 bases, with 4 bases between. The germline CDR1 and CDR2 sequences are SEHNR and FQNEAQ (reference sequence).

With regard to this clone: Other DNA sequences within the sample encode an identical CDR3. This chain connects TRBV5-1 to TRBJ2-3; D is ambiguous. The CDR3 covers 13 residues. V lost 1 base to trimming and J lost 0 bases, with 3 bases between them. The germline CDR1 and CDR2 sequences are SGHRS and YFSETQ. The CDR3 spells CASSLSSTDTQYF. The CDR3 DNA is TGCGCCAGCAGCTTGTCTAGCACAGATACGCAGTATTTT.

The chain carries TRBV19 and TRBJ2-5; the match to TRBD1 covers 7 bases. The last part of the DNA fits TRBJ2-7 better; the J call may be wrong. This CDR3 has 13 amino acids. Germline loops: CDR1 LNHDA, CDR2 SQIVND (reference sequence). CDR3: CASSKGAKDEQYF. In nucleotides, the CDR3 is TGTGCCAGTAGTAAGGGGGCGAAGGACGAGCAGTACTTC.